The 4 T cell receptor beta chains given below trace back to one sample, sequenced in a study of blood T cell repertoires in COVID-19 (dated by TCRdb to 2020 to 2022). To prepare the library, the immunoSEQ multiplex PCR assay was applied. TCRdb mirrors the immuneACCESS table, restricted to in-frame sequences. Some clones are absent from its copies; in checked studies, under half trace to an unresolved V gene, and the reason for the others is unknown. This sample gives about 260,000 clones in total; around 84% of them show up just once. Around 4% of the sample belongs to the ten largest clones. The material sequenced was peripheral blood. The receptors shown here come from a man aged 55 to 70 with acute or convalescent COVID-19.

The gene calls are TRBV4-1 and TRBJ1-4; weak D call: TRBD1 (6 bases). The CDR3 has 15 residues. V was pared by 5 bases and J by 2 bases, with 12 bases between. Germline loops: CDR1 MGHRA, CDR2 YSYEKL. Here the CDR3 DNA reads TGCGCCAGCAGCTTACGACAGGCGACTAATGAAAAACTGTTTTTT. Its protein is CASSLRQATNEKLFF.

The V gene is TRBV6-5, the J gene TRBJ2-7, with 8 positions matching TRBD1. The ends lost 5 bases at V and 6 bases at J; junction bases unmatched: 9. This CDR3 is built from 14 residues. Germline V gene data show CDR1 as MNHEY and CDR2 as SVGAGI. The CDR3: CASSIRGLKGEQYF. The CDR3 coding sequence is TGTGCCAGCAGTATCAGGGGGCTAAAGGGCGAGCAGTACTTC.

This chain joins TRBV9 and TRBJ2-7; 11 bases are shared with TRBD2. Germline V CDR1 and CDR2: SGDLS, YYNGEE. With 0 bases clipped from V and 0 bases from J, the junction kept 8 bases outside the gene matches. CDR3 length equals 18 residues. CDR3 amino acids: CASSVGASGGRNSYEQYF. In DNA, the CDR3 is TGTGCCAGCAGCGTAGGGGCTAGCGGGGGGCGAAACTCCTACGAGCAGTACTTC.

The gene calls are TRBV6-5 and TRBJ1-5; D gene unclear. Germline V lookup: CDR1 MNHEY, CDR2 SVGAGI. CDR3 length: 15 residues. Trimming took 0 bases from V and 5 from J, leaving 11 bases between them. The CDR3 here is CASSYSWGGHQPQHF. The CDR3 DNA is TGTGCCAGCAGTTACTCCTGGGGAGGGCATCAGCCCCAGCATTTT.